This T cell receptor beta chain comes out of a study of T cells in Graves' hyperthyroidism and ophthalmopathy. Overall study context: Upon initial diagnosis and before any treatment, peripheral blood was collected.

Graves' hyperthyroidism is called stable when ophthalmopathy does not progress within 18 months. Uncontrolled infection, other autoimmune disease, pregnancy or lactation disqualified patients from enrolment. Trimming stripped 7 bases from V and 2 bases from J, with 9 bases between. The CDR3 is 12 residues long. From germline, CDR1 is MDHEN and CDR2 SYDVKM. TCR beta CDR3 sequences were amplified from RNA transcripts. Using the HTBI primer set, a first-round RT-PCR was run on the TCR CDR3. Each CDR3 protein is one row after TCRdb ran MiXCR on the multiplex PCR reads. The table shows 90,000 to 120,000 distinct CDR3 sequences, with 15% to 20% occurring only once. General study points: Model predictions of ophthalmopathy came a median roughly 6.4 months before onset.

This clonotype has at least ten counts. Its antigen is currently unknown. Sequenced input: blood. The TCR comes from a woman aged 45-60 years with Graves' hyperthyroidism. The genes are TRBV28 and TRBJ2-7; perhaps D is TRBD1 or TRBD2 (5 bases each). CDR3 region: CASTGQPYEQYF. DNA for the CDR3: TGTGCCAGCACGGGGCAGCCCTACGAGCAGTACTTC.